This TCR beta chain was identified in a study of CD4+ T cells in melanoma (dated by TCRdb to 2022 to 2024). Regarding the study in general: Neoantigen-specific CD4+ T cells in human melanoma were what the study investigated.

Library construction relied on the immunoSEQ multiplex PCR assay. Entries here come from immuneACCESS through TCRdb and include only in-frame sequences with V and J called. Some clones fail to appear in such tables; in the studies checked, an unresolved V gene covers under half of the shortfall, and the cause of the remainder is unknown. The sample data list around 130,000 clones, and around 90% of these were observed just once. The top ten constitute more than 1.5% of the sample. Findings and caveats that apply to the study as a whole: The report described a correlation between neoantigen-specific CD4+ T cells and the function of CD8+ T cells, macrophages and B cells. Neoantigen-specific CD4+ T cells in melanoma were reported to show diverse differentiation states.

The CDR3 holds 12 amino acids from the cysteine to the phenylalanine. CDR3 DNA is the only sequence kept; it has 36 bases, read in frame from the first base. V and J are truncated by 6 bases and 4 bases respectively, leaving an intervening sequence of 9 bases. CDR1 and CDR2 were assigned from the germline V gene as MNHNS and SASEGT. The donors were people with melanoma. Of note for this clone: What antigen it recognizes has not been identified. Base qualities are not provided; no much larger clone lies one nucleotide away.

The rearranged segments are TRBV6-1 and TRBJ1-2; there is no confident call for the D gene. The clonotype originates from a human donor with melanoma. At the DNA level, the sequence is TGTGCCAGCAGGGTAGGGAGCTATGGCTACACCTTC. Its protein is CASRVGSYGYTF.